This is a list of T cell receptor beta chains from one sample in a study of OX40 agonist ivuxolimab in advanced cancers. The repertoire was sequenced with immunoSEQ multiplex PCR; TCRdb's copy has only in-frame clones and lacks some. Altogether approximately 84,000 clones are present, roughly 87% being singletons, with the ten largest covering more than 0.15%. The material sequenced was CD4+ or CD8+ T cells sorted from blood, taken in a trial of the OX40 agonist ivuxolimab. The receptors derive from an adult with an advanced solid tumor such as melanoma, head and neck, liver or kidney cancer. Each CDR3 is given with its conserved first and last residue. The order of the fields is V gene, J gene, clone size, D gene, CDR3 protein, CDR3 DNA. The D gene is left open where the match is weak. The size of a clone is reported for some rows only, either as once, few or many, or as a class for expanded clones.

>TRBV6-8|TRBJ2-7|-|-
CASGPFCGSRAGRYEQYF
TGTGCCAGCGGACCCTTTTGCGGGTCCCGTGCAGGGCGATACGAGCAGTACTTC
>TRBV5-1|TRBJ1-1|-|TRBD1
CASSFGTGGKNTEAFF
TGCGCCAGCAGCTTCGGGACAGGGGGCAAGAACACTGAAGCTTTCTTT
>TRBV5-1|TRBJ2-1|-|-
CASSLVGESYNEQFF
TGCGCCAGCAGCTTGGTCGGGGAGAGCTACAATGAGCAGTTCTTC
>TRBV28|TRBJ1-1|-|-
CASKEAGGYTEAFF
TGTGCCAGCAAAGAAGCGGGAGGTTACACTGAAGCTTTCTTT
>TRBV5-1|TRBJ1-1|-|-
CASSLSTKMNTEAFF
TGCGCCAGCAGCTTATCGACAAAAATGAACACTGAAGCTTTCTTT
>TRBV27|TRBJ2-3|-|TRBD2
CASSPRLAGGLFNTQYF
TGTGCCAGCAGTCCGCGACTAGCGGGGGGGCTTTTTAATACGCAGTATTTT
>TRBV9|TRBJ2-1|-|TRBD2
CASSVGLAGEDNEQFF
TGTGCCAGCAGCGTAGGGCTAGCGGGAGAAGACAATGAGCAGTTCTTC
>TRBV28|TRBJ2-1|once|TRBD2
CASSGRGYYNEQFF
TGTGCCAGTAGCGGGAGGGGATACTACAATGAGCAGTTCTTC
>TRBV11-2|TRBJ2-7|-|-
CASSLSGWGRNSYEQYF
TGTGCCAGCAGCTTATCAGGTTGGGGCCGGAACTCCTACGAGCAGTACTTC
>TRBV5-1|TRBJ1-1|-|TRBD1
CASSRDRVNTEAFF
TGCGCCAGCAGCCGGGACAGGGTGAACACTGAAGCTTTCTTT